These 14 T cell receptor beta chains were all obtained from the same sample, sequenced in a study of cytomegalovirus exposure and HLA in healthy donors listed by TCRdb under 2017. Library method: the immunoSEQ multiplex PCR assay. A mixture of 60 forward primers for TCR Vbeta segments and 13 reverse primers for TCR Jbeta segments was used in the multiplex PCR. In TCRdb, the immuneACCESS table is reduced to in-frame sequences with V and J assigned. These tables do not hold every clone; where another copy was compared, an unresolved V gene accounts for under half, and the others remain unexplained. The sample table contains some 200,000 clones; only one count was recorded for around 89% of them. Roughly 1% of the sample is held by the ten biggest clonotypes. The sample was PBMCs. The receptors were gathered from a woman between 18 and 30 years old in good health and CMV-seronegative.

V and J are TRBV29-1 and TRBJ2-7; TRBD2 is a possible D gene (6 bases). Trimming shortened V by 4 bases and J by 3 bases, and 10 bases separated the two germline ends. This CDR3 has 12 residues. Germline V gives CDR1 SQVTM, CDR2 ANQGSEA. The CDR3 reads CSVGGGGYEQYF. The CDR3 nucleotides read TGCAGCGTTGGTGGGGGAGGCTACGAGCAGTACTTC.

This chain joins TRBV6-1 and TRBJ2-1; 8 positions agree with TRBD2. Per the germline V gene, CDR1 is MNHNS and CDR2 is SASEGT. Trimming at V came to 0 bases and at J to 6 bases, leaving 4 bases not matched to a gene. The CDR3 loop spans 15 amino acids. The CDR3 DNA reads as TGTGCCAGCAGTGAAGCCGGCGGGACTAGCAATGAGCAGTTCTTC. Translation gives CASSEAGGTSNEQFF.

This chain connects TRBV4-2 to TRBJ2-7, with unresolved D. CDR3 length: 15 amino acids. Looked up from germline, CDR1 is LGHNA and CDR2 is YNFKEQ. Trimming removed 4 bases at V and 0 bases at J, with 13 bases between. CDR3 DNA sequence: TGTGCCAGCAGCCCAAGCCGTTCCTACTCCTACGAGCAGTACTTC. Residues: CASSPSRSYSYEQYF.

This clone was counted between two and nine times. The J gene is TRBJ1-2, the V gene TRBV7-6, with D unresolved. Germline CDR1 SGHVS, CDR2 FNYEAQ. V lost 1 base, J lost 6 bases, and 18 bases lay in between. The CDR3 covers 16 residues. The DNA for the CDR3 is TGTGCCAGCAGCTTAGTAAGTTCGTCCGGGAGGAATGGCTACACCTTC. The encoded protein is CASSLVSSSGRNGYTF.

This chain links TRBV4-3 with TRBJ2-5; no reliable D call. The CDR3 is 14 residues long. V dropped 0 bases and J dropped 4 bases, with 9 bases sitting between them. Germline CDR1 and CDR2: LGHNA and YSLEER. The CDR3 protein is CASSQEAAAETQYF. The CDR3 region has the DNA TGCGCCAGCAGCCAAGAGGCTGCGGCAGAGACCCAGTACTTC.

CDR3 bases: TGTGCCAGCAGCTTATCAGGGGGGCGGGAGACCCAGTACTTC. Amino acids: CASSLSGGRETQYF. V and J are TRBV7-2 and TRBJ2-5, with a weak D call TRBD1 (7 bases). Germline CDR1 SGHTA, CDR2 FQGNSA. Trimming pared 2 bases from V and 5 bases from J, leaving 12 bases between. The CDR3 has 14 residues.

Worth noting for this clone: Other DNA sequences within the sample encode an identical CDR3. The V and J genes are TRBV7-2 and TRBJ2-1, with D tentatively TRBD2 (5 bases). Germline V CDR1 and CDR2: SGHTA, FQGNSA. The CDR3 has 15 amino acids. Trimming left V 0 bases short and J 1 base short, with 7 bases between. The CDR3 loop is CASSLALASYNEQFF. The CDR3 nucleotides are TGTGCCAGCAGCTTAGCGCTAGCTTCCTACAATGAGCAGTTCTTC.

The V call is TRBV6-6, the J call TRBJ2-7; TRBD2 matches 9 bases. This CDR3 comprises 14 residues. Germline V gene data show CDR1 as MNHNY and CDR2 as SVGAGI (reference sequence). The V segment lost 4 bases and the J segment 4 bases; nucleotides outside the gene matches: 5. Here the CDR3 reads CASSSGTSRYEQYF. Written as DNA, the CDR3 is TGTGCCAGCAGTTCCGGGACTAGCCGTTACGAGCAGTACTTC.

The chain is built from TRBV29-1 and TRBJ1-2; D is perhaps TRBD1 (6 bases). The CDR3 is made up of 13 amino acids. Germline-derived CDR1 and CDR2 are SQVTM and ANQGSEA. Trimming took off 7 bases at V and 7 bases at J, with 19 bases between the two ends. The CDR3 sequence: CSAVFGQGSGYTF. Written as DNA, the CDR3 is TGCAGCGCTGTGTTTGGGCAGGGGAGTGGCTACACCTTC.

The chain has TRBV6-1 and TRBJ2-1, with 8 bases fitting TRBD1. V lost 6 bases, J lost 6 bases, and 13 bases stayed unmatched. CDR1 and CDR2 (germline): MNHNS, SASEGT. CDR3 size: 16 residues. Here the CDR3 DNA reads TGTGCCAGCAGAGAACTACTAGACAGGGGATTCAATGAGCAGTTCTTC. The encoded protein is CASRELLDRGFNEQFF.

This clone turned up a few times. The rearrangement links TRBV5-4 to TRBJ1-6; 8 nucleotides agree with TRBD1. Germline assignment: CDR1 SGHNT and CDR2 YYREEE (reference sequence). The CDR3 extends over 14 amino acids. V lost 4 bases to trimming and J lost 10 bases; unmatched junction nucleotides: 7. CDR3 sequence: CASSVSGGQSPLHF. DNA of the CDR3: TGTGCCAGCAGCGTCTCAGGGGGCCAGTCACCCCTCCACTTT.

This chain connects TRBV7-9 to TRBJ1-6, with 7 bases aligning to TRBD1. The CDR3 has 15 residues. With 5 bases clipped from V and 7 bases from J, the junction kept 8 bases outside the gene matches. Germline CDR1 is SEHNR and CDR2 is FQNEAQ (reference sequence). CDR3: CASSPGTARNSPLHF. Here the CDR3 DNA reads TGTGCCAGCAGCCCGGGGACAGCCCGAAATTCACCCCTCCACTTT.

The chain is built from TRBV5-1 and TRBJ1-2; the D is unclear. The CDR3 loop spans 17 amino acids. Germline lookup yields CDR1 SGHRS and CDR2 YFSETQ. Trimming took off 0 bases at V and 2 bases at J, with 17 bases between the two ends. CDR3 sequence: CASSLAPAGKANYGYTF. As DNA, the CDR3 is TGCGCCAGCAGCTTGGCCCCCGCGGGTAAGGCCAACTATGGCTACACCTTC.

This chain links TRBV11-3 with TRBJ2-7; 7 nucleotides match TRBD2. V lost 2 bases and J lost 6; bases outside the gene matches: 7. The CDR3 length is 14 residues. CDR1 SGHNT and CDR2 YENEEA come from the germline V gene. This chain's CDR3 is CASSLFRGGGEQYF. CDR3 bases: TGTGCCAGCAGCTTATTTCGCGGGGGTGGCGAGCAGTACTTC.